The sequence of this TCR beta chain was determined in a study of Graves' ophthalmopathy and Graves' hyperthyroidism. Overall study findings and caveats: Between ophthalmopathy and stable hyperthyroidism, a 13-signature model drew a separation with around 88% sensitivity and 70% to 84% specificity. Most clonotypes expanded in thyroid above 0.001 frequency were present in blood too.

Serum thyroxine and TRAb, along with clinical symptoms, thyroid ultrasound and orbital computed tomography, were what diagnosis relied on. CDR3 length equals 10 residues. The ends were cut back, 6 bases at V and 2 bases at J, with 4 bases in the middle. Germline V gene lookup returns CDR1 DFQATT and CDR2 SNEGSKA (reference sequence). On this clonotype: Its antigen is not identified.

Amplification from RNA transcripts yielded the TCR beta CDR3 regions. Investigators did first-round RT-PCR with HTBI primers, then second-round multiplex PCR. MiXCR was run by TCRdb on the multiplex PCR reads, yielding one entry per CDR3 protein. This table has fewer than 650,000 distinct CDR3 sequences, roughly 20% appearing once. This receptor was taken from a young woman with stable Graves' hyperthyroidism. Some clones in this sample may be carry-over from other donors' samples. The rearrangement links TRBV20-1 to TRBJ1-2, with unresolved D. The sample taken for sequencing was peripheral blood. The CDR3: CSAMNYGYTF. The CDR3, as DNA: TGCAGTGCAATGAACTATGGCTACACCTTC.